The clone carrying this TCR beta chain occurred a few times. This sample was taken from a study of identical twins. Germline lookup yields CDR1 DFQATT and CDR2 SNEGSKA (reference sequence). After removal of 3 bases from V and 2 bases from J, the junction contained 7 bases not matched to a gene. The CDR3 runs 15 residues. TCRdb re-derived calls from the 5' RACE reads in MiXCR, one entry per CDR3 protein. The sample contains fewer than 900,000 distinct CDR3 sequences, about 18% of which appear only once. This sample was shared with a second study, whose subject was T cells expressing NK-cell markers. That work states: HCMV specificity of the expanded NKG2C+ T cell clones was not established.

Material: PBMCs. This clonotype originated in a woman aged 18-29 years in good health. This chain joins TRBV20-1 and TRBJ2-1; TRBD2 agrees at 7 bases. CDR3 nucleotide sequence: TGCAGTGCTAGGCACCTCGCGGGGGCCTACAATGAGCAGTTCTTC. Protein sequence: CSARHLAGAYNEQFF.